This record covers a single T cell receptor (beta chain). The repertoire was sequenced with immunoSEQ multiplex PCR; TCRdb's copy has only in-frame clones and lacks some. This table has some 300,000 clones, 80% appearing once. This entry is derived from a study of cytotoxic CD8 clonotypes in ibrutinib-treated CLL. Between the trimmed V and J ends, which lost 1 base and 8 bases, there was a span of 9 bases. The CDR3 loop spans 13 amino acids. Germline assignment: CDR1 LNHNV and CDR2 YYDKDF (reference sequence). This receptor was identified in a human donor with chronic lymphocytic leukemia. The sample was PBMCs, taken before ibrutinib treatment. The rearrangement joins TRBV15 to TRBJ2-4; D may be TRBD1 or TRBD2 (5 bases each). CDR3 residues: CATSRVGDDIQYF. DNA of the CDR3: TGTGCCACCAGCAGAGTGGGGGACGACATTCAGTACTTC.